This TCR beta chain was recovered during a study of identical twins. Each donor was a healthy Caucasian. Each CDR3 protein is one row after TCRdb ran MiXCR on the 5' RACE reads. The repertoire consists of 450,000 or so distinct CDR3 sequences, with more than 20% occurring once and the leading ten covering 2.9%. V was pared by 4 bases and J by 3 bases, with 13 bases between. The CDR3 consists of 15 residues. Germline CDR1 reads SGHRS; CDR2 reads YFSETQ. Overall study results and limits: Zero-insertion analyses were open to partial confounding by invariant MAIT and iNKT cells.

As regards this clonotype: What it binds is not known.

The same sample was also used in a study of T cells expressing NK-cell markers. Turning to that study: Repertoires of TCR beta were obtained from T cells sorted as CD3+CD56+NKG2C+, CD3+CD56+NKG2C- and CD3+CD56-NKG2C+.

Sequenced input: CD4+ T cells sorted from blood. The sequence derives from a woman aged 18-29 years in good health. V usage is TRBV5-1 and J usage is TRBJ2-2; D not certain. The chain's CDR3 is CASSPSGRYTGELFF. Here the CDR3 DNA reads TGCGCCAGCAGCCCCTCCGGACGGTACACCGGGGAGCTGTTTTTT.